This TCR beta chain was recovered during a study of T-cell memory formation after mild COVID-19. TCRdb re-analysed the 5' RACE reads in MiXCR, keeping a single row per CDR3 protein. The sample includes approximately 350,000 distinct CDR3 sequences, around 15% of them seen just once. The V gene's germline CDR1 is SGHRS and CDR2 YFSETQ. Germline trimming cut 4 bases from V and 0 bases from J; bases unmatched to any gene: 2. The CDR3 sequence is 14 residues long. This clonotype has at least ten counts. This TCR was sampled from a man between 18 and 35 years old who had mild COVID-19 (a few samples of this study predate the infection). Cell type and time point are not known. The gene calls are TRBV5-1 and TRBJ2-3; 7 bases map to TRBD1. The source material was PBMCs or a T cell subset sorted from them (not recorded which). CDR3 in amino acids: CASSGGQSTDTQYF. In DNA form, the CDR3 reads TGCGCCAGCAGCGGGGGACAGAGCACAGATACGCAGTATTTT.